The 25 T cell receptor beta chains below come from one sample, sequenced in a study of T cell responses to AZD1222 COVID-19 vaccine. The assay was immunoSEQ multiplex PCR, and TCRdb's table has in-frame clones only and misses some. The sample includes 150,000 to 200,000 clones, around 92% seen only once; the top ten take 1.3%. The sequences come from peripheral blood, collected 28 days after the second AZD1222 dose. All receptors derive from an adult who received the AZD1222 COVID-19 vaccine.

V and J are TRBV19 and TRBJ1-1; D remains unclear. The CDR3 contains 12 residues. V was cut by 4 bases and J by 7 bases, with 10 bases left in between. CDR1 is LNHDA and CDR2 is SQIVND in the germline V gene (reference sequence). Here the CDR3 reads CASSTRGSEAFF. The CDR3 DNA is TGTGCCAGTAGTACCCGAGGGAGTGAAGCTTTCTTT. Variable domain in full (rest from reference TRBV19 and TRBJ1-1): DGGITQSPKYLFRKEGQNVTLSCEQNLNHDAMYWYRQDPGQGLRLIYYSQIVNDFQKGDIAEGYSVSREKKESFPLTVTSAQKNPTAFYLCASSTRGSEAFFGQGTRLTVV.

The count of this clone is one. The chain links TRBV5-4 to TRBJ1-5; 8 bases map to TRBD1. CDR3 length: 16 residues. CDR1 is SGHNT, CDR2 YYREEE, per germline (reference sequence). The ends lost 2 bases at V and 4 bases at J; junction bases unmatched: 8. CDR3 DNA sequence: TGTGCCAGCAGCTTTATCGGAGACAGGGGTAATCAGCCCCAGCATTTT. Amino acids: CASSFIGDRGNQPQHF.

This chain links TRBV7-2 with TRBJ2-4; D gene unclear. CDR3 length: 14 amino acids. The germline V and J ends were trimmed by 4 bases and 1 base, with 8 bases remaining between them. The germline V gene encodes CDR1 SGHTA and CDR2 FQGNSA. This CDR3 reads CASSWTGAKNIQYF. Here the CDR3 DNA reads TGTGCCAGCAGCTGGACCGGGGCCAAAAACATTCAGTACTTC.

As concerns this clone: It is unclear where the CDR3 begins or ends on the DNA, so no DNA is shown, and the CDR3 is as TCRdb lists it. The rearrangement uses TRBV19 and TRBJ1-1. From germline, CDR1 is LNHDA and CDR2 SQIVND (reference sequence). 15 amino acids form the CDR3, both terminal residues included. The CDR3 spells CASTSVAGGRAEAFF.

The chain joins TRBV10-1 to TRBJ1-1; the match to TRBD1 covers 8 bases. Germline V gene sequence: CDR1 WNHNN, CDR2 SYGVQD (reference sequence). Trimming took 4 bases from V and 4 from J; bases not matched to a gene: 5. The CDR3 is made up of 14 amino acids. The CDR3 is CASSVRQGTTEAFF. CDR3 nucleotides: TGCGCCAGCAGTGTCCGACAGGGGACCACTGAAGCTTTCTTT.

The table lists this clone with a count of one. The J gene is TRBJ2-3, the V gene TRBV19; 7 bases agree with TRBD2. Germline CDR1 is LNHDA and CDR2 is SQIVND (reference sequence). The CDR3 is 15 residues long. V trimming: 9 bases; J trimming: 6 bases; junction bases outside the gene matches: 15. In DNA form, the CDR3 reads TGTGCCAGCAAAAACCGGGACGGGGGGTTGGATACGCAGTATTTT. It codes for CASKNRDGGLDTQYF.

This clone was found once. CDR3 coding DNA: TGTGCCAGCAGCTTAGTTCGGGGAGGGGACATTCAGTACTTC. Translated, it gives CASSLVRGGDIQYF. The V and J genes are TRBV7-2 and TRBJ2-4, with TRBD2 matching 7 bases. J lost 8 bases, V lost 1 base, and 5 bases had no gene match. CDR1 and CDR2 from the germline V gene are SGHTA and FQGNSA. This CDR3 spans 14 amino acids.

CDR3 region: CASSVGGRGANTEAFF. CDR3 nucleotides: TGTGCCAGCAGCGTAGGGGGACGGGGAGCGAACACTGAAGCTTTCTTT. V is TRBV9 and J is TRBJ1-1, with D possibly being TRBD1 (5 bases). The length of the CDR3 is 16 residues. Germline V gene sequence: CDR1 SGDLS, CDR2 YYNGEE. Trimming shortened V by 0 bases and J by 1 base, and 13 bases separated the two germline ends.

The DNA for the CDR3 is TGTGCCAGCAGCTTAGAACTAGCGGGGGGCGGCTACGAGCAGTACTTC. This codes for CASSLELAGGGYEQYF. V is TRBV7-9 and J is TRBJ2-7, with 12 positions matching TRBD2. The CDR3 loop spans 16 amino acids. The J segment lost 3 bases and the V segment lost 1 base, leaving 4 bases of the junction unmatched. The germline gives CDR1 SEHNR, CDR2 FQNEAQ (reference sequence).

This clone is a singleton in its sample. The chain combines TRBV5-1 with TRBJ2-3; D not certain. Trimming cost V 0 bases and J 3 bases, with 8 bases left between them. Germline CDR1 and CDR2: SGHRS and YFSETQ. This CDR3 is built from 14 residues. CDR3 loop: CASSLEGTTDTQYF. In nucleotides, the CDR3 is TGCGCCAGCAGCTTGGAGGGTACTACAGATACGCAGTATTTT.

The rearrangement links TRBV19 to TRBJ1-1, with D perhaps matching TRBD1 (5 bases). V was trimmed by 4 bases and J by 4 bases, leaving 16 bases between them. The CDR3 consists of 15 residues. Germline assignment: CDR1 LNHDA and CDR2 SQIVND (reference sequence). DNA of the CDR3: TGTGCCAGTAGTAGCGGGGGAGGTAGAGGCACTGAAGCTTTCTTT. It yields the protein CASSSGGGRGTEAFF.

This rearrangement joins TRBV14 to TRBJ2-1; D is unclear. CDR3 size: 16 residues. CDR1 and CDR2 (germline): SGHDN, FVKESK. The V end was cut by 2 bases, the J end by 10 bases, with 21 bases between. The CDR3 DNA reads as TGTGCCAGCAGCCAATTAAAAGGCGGCAGCCCCTGGGAGCAGTTCTTC. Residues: CASSQLKGGSPWEQFF.

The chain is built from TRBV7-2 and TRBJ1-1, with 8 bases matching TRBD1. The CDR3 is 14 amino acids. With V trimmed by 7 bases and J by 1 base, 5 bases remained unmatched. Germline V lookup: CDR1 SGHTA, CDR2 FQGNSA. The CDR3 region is CASTFQGANTEAFF. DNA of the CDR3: TGTGCCAGCACCTTTCAGGGGGCGAACACTGAAGCTTTCTTT.

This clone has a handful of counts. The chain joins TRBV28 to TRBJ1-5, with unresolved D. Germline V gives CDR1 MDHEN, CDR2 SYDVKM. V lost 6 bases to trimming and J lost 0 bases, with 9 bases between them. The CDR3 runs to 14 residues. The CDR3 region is CASSRPNSNQPQHF. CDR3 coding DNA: TGTGCCAGCAGCCGCCCGAATAGCAATCAGCCCCAGCATTTT.

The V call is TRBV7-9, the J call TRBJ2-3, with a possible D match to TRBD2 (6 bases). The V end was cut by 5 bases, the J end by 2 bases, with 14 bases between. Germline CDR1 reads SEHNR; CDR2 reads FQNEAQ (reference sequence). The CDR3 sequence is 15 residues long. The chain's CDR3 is CASSRGLGLTDTQYF. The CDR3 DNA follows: TGTGCCAGCAGCAGGGGACTGGGTCTCACAGATACGCAGTATTTT.

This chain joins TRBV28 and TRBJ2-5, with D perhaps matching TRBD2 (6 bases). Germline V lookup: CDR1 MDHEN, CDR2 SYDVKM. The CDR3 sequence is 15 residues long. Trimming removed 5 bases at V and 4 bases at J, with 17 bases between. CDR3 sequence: CASSPGGGGRETQYF. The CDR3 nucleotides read TGTGCCAGCAGTCCGGGTGGGGGAGGCCGAGAGACCCAGTACTTC.

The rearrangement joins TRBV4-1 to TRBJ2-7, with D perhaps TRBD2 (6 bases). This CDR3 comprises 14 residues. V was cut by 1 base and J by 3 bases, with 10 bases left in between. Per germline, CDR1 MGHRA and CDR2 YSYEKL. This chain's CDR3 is CASSQGDLVYEQYF. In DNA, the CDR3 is TGCGCCAGCAGCCAAGGGGACTTGGTCTACGAGCAGTACTTC.

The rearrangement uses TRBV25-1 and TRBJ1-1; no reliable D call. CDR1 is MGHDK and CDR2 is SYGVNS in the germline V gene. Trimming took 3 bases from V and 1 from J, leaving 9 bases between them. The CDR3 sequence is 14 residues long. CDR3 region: CASSDFYENTEAFF. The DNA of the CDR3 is TGTGCCAGCAGTGATTTCTATGAGAACACTGAAGCTTTCTTT.

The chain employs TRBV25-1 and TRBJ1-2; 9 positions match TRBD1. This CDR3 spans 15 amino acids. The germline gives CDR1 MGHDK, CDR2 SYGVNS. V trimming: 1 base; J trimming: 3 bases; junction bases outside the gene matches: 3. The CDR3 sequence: CASSEFDRGDYGYTF. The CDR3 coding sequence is TGTGCCAGCAGTGAATTCGACAGGGGGGACTATGGCTACACCTTC.

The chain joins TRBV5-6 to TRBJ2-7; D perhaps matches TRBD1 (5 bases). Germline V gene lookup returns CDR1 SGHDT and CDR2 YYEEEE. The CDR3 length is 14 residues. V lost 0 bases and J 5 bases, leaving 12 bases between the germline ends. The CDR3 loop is CASSLVPGSDEQYF. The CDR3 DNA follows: TGTGCCAGCAGCTTGGTTCCAGGGTCCGACGAGCAGTACTTC.

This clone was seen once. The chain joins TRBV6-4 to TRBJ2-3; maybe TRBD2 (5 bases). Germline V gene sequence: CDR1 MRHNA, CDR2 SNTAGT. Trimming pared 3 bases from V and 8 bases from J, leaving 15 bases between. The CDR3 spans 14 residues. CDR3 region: CASSESGIRTTQYF. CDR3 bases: TGTGCCAGCAGTGAATCCGGGATCCGGACTACGCAGTATTTT.

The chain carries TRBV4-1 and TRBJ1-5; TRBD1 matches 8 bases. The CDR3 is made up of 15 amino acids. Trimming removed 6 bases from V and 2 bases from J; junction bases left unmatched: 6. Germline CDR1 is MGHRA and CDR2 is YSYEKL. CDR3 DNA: TGCGCCAGCAGACCGACAGGGGTGGGCAATCAGCCCCAGCATTTT. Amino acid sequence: CASRPTGVGNQPQHF.

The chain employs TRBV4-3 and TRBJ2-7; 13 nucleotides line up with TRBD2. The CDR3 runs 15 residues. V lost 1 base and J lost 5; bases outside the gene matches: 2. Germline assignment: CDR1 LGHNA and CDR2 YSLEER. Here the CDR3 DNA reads TGCGCCAGCAGCCAAGCCGGGACTAGCGGGAACGAGCAGTACTTC. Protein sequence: CASSQAGTSGNEQYF.

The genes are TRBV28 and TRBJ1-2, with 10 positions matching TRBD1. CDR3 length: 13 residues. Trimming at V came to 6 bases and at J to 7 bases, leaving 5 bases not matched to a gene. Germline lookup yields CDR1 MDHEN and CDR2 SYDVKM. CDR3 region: CASSRQGAGGYTF. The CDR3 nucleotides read TGTGCCAGCAGCCGACAGGGGGCGGGTGGCTACACCTTC.

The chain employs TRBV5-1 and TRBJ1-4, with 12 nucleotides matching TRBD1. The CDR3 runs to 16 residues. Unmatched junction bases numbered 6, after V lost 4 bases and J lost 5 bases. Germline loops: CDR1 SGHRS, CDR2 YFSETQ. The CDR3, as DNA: TGCGCCAGCAGCCCGAAGGGACAGGGGGCGAATGAAAAACTGTTTTTT. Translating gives CASSPKGQGANEKLFF.